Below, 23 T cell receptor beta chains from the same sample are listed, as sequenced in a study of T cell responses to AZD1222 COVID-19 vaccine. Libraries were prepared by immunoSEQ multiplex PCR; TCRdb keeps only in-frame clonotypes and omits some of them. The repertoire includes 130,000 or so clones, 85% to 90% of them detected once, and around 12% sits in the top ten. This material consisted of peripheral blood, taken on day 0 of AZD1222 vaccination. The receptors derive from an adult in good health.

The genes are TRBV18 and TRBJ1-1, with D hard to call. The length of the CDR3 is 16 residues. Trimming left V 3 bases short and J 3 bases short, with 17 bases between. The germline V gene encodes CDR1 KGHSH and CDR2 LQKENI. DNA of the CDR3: TGTGCCAGCTCACCCCCTCTAAGCCCCACAGACACTGAAGCTTTCTTT. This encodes CASSPPLSPTDTEAFF. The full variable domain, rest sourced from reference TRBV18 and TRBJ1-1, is NAGVMQNPRHLVRRRGQEARLRCSPMKGHSHVYWYRQLPEEGLKFMVYLQKENIIDESGMPKERFSAEFPKEGPSILRIQQVVRGDSAAYFCASSPPLSPTDTEAFFGQGTRLTVV.

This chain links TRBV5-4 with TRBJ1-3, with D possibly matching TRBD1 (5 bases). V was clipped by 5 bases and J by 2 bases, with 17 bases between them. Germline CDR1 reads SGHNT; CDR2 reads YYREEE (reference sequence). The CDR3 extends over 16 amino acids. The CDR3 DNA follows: TGTGCCAGCAGTCCAGACCCCGGGACCGCTGGAAACACCATATATTTT. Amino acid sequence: CASSPDPGTAGNTIYF.

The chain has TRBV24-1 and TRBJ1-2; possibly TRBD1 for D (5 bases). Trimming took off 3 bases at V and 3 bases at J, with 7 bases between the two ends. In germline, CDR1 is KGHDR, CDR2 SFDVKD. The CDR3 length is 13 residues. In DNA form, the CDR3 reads TGTGCCACCAGTGATCAGGGCTACTATGGCTACACCTTC. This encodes CATSDQGYYGYTF.

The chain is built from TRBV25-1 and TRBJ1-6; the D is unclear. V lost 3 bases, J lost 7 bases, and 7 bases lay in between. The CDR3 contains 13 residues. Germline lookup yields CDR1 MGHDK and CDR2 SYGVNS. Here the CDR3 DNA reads TGTGCCAGCAGTGATCCGGGGAATTCACCCCTCCACTTT. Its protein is CASSDPGNSPLHF.

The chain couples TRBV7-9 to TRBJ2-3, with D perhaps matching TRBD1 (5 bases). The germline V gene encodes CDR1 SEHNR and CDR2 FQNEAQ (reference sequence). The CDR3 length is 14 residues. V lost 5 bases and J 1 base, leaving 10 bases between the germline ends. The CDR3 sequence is CASSPGIGTDTQYF. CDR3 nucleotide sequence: TGTGCCAGCAGCCCAGGGATTGGCACAGATACGCAGTATTTT.

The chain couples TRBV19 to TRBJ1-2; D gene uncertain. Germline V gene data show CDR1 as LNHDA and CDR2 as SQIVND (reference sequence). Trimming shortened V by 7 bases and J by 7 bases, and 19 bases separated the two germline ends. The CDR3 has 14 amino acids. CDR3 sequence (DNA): TGTGCCAGTATCTCACCCGGGAGTATGAGTGGCTACACCTTC. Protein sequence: CASISPGSMSGYTF.

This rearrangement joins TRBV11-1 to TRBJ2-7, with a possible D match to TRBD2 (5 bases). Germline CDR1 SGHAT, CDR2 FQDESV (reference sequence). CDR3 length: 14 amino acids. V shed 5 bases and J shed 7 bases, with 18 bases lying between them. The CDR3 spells CASSLRGPVGEQYF. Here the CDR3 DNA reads TGTGCCAGCAGCCTCCGAGGGCCCGTGGGTGAGCAGTACTTC.

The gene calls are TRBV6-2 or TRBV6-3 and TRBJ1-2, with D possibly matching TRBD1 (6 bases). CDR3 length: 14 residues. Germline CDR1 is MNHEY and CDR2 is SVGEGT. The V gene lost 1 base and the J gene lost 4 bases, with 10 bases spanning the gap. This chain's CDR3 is CASSYLGQTYGYTF. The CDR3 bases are TGTGCCAGCAGTTACTTGGGACAAACCTATGGCTACACCTTC.

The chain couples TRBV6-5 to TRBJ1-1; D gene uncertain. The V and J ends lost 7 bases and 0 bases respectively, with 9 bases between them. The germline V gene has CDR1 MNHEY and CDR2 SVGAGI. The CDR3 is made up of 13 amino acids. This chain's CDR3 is CASMAGMNTEAFF. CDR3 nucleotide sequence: TGTGCCAGCATGGCAGGAATGAACACTGAAGCTTTCTTT.

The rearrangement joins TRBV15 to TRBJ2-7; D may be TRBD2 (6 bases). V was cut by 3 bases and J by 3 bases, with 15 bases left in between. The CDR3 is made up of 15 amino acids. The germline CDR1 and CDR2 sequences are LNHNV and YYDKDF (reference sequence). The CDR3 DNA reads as TGTGCCACCAGCAGGTCCCACGGGAGATTCTACGAGCAGTACTTC. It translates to CATSRSHGRFYEQYF.

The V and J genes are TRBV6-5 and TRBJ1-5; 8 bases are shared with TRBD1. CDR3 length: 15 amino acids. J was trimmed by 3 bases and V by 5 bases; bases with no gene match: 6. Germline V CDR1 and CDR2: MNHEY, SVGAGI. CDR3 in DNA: TGTGCCAGCAGTCCTGACAGGGGCCACAATCAGCCCCAGCATTTT. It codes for CASSPDRGHNQPQHF.

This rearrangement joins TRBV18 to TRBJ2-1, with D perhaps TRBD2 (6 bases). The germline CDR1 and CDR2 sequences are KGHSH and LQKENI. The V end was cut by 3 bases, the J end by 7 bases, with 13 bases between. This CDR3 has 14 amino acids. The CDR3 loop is CASSPSGRRNEQFF. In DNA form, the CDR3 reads TGTGCCAGCTCACCTTCCGGGAGAAGGAATGAGCAGTTCTTC.

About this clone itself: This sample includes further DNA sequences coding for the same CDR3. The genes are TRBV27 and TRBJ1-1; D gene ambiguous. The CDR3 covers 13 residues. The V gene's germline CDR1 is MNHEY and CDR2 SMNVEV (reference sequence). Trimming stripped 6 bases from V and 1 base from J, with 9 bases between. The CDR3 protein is CASRNRGNTEAFF. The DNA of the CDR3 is TGTGCCAGCAGAAACAGAGGGAACACTGAAGCTTTCTTT.

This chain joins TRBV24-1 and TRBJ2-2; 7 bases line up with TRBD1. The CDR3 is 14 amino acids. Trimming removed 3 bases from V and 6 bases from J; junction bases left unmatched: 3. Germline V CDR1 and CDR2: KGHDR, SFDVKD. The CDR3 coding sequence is TGTGCCACCAGTGATCCGACAGGGCCCGGGGAGCTGTTTTTT. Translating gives CATSDPTGPGELFF.

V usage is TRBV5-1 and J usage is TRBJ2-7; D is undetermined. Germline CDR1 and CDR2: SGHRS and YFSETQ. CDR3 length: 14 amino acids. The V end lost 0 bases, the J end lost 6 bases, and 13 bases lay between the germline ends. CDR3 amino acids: CASSLGGNVAEQYF. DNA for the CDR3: TGCGCCAGCAGCTTGGGAGGAAACGTGGCCGAGCAGTACTTC. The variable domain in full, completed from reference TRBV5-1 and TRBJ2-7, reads KAGVTQTPRYLIKTRGQQVTLSCSPISGHRSVSWYQQTPGQGLQFLFEYFSETQRNKGNFPGRFSGRQFSNSRSEMNVSTLELGDSALYLCASSLGGNVAEQYFGPGTRLTVT.

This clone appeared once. In DNA form, the CDR3 reads TGCGCCAGCAGCTTGGCCGGGCGGAACACTGAAGCTTTCTTT. Its protein product is CASSLAGRNTEAFF. This sequence joins TRBV5-1 and TRBJ1-1; D remains ambiguous. This CDR3 contains 14 residues. The V gene lost 0 bases and the J gene lost 1 base, with 7 bases spanning the gap. Germline loops: CDR1 SGHRS, CDR2 YFSETQ.

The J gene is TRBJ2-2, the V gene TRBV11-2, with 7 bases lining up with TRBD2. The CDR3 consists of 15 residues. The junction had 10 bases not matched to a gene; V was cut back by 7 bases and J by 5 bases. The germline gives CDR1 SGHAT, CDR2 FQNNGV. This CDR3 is CASTLGGGWTGELFF. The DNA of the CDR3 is TGTGCCAGCACCCTTGGGGGGGGATGGACCGGGGAGCTGTTTTTT. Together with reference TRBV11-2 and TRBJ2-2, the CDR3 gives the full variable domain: EAGVAQSPRYKIIEKRQSVAFWCNPISGHATLYWYQQILGQGPKLLIQFQNNGVVDDSQLPKDRFSAERLKGVDSTLKIQPAKLEDSAVYLCASTLGGGWTGELFFGEGSRLTVL.

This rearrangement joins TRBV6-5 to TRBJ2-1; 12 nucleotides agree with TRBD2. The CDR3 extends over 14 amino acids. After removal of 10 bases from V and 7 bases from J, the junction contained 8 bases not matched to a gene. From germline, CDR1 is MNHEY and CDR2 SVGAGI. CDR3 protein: CATRRGLAGNEQFF. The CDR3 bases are TGTGCCACCCGACGTGGACTAGCGGGGAATGAGCAGTTCTTC.

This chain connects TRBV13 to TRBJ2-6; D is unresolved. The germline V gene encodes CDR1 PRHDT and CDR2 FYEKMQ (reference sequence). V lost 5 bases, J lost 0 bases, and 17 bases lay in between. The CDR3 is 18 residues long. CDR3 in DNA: TGTGCCAGCAGCCTATCAGACGGTAGATTCTCTGGGGCCAACGTCCTGACTTTC. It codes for CASSLSDGRFSGANVLTF.

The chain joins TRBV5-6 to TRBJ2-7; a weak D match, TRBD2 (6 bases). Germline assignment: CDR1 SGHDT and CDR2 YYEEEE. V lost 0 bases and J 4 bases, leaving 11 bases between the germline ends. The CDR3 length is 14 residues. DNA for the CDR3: TGTGCCAGCAGCTTGGGCGGGAAGGGATACGAGCAGTACTTC. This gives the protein CASSLGGKGYEQYF.

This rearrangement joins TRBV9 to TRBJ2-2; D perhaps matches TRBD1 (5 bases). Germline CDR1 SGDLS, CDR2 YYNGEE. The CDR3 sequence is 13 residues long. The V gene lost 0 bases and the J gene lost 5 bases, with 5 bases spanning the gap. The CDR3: CASSVGTTGELFF. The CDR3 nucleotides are TGTGCCAGCAGCGTAGGGACAACCGGGGAGCTGTTTTTT.

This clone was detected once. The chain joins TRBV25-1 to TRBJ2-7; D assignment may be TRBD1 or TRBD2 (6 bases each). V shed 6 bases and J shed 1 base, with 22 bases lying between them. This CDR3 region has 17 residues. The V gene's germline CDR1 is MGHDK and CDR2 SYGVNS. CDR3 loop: CASSSKRGRGPSYEQYF. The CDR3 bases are TGTGCCAGCAGCTCGAAACGGGGGCGGGGACCTTCCTACGAGCAGTACTTC.

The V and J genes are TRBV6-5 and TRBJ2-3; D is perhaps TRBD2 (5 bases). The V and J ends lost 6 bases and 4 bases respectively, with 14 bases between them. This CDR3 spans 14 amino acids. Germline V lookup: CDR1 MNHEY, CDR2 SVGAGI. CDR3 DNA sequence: TGTGCCAGCAGATTAGCCGGAGCGGCAGATACGCAGTATTTT. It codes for CASRLAGAADTQYF.